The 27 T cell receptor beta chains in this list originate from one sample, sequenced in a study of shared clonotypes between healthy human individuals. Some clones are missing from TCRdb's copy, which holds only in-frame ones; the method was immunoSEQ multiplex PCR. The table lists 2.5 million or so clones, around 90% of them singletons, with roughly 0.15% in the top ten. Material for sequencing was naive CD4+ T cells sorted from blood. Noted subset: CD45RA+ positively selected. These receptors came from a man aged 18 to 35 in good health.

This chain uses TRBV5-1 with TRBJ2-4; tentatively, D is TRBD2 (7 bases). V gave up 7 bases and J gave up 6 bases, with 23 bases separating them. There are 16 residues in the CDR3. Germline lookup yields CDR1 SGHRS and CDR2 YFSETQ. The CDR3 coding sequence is TGCGCCAGCTCCTTCCAACAGGGAGGGGCGGGAAACATTCAGTACTTC. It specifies CASSFQQGGAGNIQYF.

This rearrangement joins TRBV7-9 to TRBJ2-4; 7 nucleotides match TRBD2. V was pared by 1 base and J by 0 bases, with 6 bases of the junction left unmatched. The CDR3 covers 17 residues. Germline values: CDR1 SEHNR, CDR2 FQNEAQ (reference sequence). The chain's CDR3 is CASSLGPSGLAKNIQYF. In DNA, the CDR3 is TGTGCCAGCAGCTTAGGGCCTAGCGGACTAGCCAAAAACATTCAGTACTTC.

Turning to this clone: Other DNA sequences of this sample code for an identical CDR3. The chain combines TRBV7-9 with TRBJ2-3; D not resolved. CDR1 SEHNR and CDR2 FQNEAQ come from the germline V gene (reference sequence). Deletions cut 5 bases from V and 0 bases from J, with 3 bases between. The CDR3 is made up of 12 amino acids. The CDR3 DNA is TGTGCCAGCAGCCTCAGCACAGATACGCAGTATTTT. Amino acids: CASSLSTDTQYF.

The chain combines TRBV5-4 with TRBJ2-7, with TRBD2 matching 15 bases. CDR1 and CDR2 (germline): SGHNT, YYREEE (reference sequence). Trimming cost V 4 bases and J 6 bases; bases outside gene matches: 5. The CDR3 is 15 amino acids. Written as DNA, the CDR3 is TGTGCCAGCAGCGTGGGACTAGCGGGAGGCGGCGAGCAGTACTTC. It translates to CASSVGLAGGGEQYF.

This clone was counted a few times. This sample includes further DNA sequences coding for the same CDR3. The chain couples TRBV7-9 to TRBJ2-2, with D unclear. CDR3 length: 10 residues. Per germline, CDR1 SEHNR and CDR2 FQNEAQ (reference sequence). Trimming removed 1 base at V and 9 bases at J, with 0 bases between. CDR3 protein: CASSLGELFF. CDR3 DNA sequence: TGTGCCAGCAGCTTAGGGGAGCTGTTTTTT. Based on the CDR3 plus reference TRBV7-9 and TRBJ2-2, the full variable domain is DTGVSQNPRHKITKRGQNVTFRCDPISEHNRLYWYRQTLGQGPEFLTYFQNEAQLEKSRLLSDRFSAERPKGSFSTLEIQRTEQGDSAMYLCASSLGELFFGEGSRLTVL.

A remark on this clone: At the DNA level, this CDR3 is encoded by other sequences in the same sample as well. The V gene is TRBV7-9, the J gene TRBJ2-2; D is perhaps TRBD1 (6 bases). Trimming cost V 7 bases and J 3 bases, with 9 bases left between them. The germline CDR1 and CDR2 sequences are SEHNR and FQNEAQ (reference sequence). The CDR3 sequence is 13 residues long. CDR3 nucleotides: TGTGCCAGCACTAACAGGGACACCGGGGAGCTGTTTTTT. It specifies CASTNRDTGELFF.

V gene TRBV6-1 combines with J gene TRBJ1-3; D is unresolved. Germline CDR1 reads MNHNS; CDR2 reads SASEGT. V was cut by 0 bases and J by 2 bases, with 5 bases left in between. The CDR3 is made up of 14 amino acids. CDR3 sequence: CASSEATTGNTIYF. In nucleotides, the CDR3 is TGTGCCAGCAGTGAAGCGACAACTGGAAACACCATATATTTT.

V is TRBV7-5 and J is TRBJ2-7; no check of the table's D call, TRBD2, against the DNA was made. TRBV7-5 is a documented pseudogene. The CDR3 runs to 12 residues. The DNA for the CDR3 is TGTGCCAGCAGCTCGGAGATCGGTGAGCAGTACTTC. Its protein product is CASSSEIGEQYF.

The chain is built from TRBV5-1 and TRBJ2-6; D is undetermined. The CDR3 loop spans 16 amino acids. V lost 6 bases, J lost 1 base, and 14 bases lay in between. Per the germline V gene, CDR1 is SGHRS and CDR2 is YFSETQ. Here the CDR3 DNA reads TGCGCCAGCACAAACCGGGCCTCATCTGGGGCCAACGTCCTGACTTTC. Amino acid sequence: CASTNRASSGANVLTF.

CDR3 protein: CASSYEDRVIYGYTF. DNA of the CDR3: TGTGCCAGCAGTTATGAGGACAGGGTCATTTATGGCTACACCTTC. The genes are TRBV6-5 and TRBJ1-2, with TRBD1 matching 8 bases. Germline V gene data show CDR1 as MNHEY and CDR2 as SVGAGI. V was pared by 3 bases and J by 5 bases, with 8 bases of the junction left unmatched. The CDR3 is 15 residues long.

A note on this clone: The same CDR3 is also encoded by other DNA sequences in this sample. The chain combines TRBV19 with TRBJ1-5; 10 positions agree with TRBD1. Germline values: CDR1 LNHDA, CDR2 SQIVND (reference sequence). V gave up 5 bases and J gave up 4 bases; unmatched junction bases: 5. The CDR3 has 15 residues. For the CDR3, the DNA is TGTGCCAGTAGTGCCCGGGACAGGGGTAATCAGCCCCAGCATTTT. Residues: CASSARDRGNQPQHF.

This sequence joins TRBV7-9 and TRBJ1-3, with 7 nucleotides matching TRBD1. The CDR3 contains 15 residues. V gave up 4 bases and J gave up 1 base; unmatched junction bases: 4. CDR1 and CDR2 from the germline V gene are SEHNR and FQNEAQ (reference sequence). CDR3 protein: CASSSQGGSGNTIYF. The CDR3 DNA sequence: TGTGCCAGCAGCTCCCAGGGGGGTTCTGGAAACACCATATATTTT.

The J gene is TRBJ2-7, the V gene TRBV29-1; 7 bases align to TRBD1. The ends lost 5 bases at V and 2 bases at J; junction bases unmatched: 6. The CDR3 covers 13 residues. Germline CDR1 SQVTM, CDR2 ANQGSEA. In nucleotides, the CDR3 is TGCAGCGTTAAGGGGGCTCTTACCTACGAGCAGTACTTC. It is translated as CSVKGALTYEQYF.

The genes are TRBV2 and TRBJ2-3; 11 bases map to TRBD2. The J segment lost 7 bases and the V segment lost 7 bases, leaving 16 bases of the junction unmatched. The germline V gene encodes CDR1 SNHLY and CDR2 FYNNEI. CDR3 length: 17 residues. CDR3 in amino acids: CASTPPVLAGVGYTQYF. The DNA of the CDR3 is TGTGCCAGCACCCCCCCCGTACTAGCGGGAGTGGGCTATACGCAGTATTTT.

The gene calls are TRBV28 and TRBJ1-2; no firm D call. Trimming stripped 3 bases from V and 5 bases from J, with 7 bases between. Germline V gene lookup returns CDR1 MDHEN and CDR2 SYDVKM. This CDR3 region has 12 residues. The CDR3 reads CASSFVAYGYTF. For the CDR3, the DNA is TGTGCCAGCAGTTTTGTGGCTTATGGCTACACCTTC.

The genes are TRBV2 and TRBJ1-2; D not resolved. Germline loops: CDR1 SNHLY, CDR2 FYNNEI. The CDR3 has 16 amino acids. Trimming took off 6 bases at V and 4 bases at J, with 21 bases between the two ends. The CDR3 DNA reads TGTGCCAGCAGATCAAATGGAGCGGACCTAGTCTATGGCTACACCTTC. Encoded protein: CASRSNGADLVYGYTF.

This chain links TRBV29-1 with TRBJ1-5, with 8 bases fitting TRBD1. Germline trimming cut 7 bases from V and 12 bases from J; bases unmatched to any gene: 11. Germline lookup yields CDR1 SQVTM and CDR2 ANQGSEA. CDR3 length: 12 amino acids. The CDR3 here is CSANDGGQGQHF. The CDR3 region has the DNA TGCAGCGCCAACGACGGTGGACAGGGCCAGCATTTT.

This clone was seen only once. The CDR3 loop is CASSRELAGNTDTQYF. Here the CDR3 DNA reads TGTGCCAGCTCACGAGAACTAGCGGGGAACACAGATACGCAGTATTTT. This rearrangement joins TRBV18 to TRBJ2-3, with TRBD2 identical over 10 bases. This CDR3 has 16 amino acids. CDR1 KGHSH and CDR2 LQKENI come from the germline V gene. V was pared by 4 bases and J by 2 bases, with 6 bases of the junction left unmatched.

CDR3 bases: TGCGCCAGCAGCTCATGGGCGCGGGAGACAGATACGCAGTATTTT. Translated: CASSSWARETDTQYF. The chain is built from TRBV5-1 and TRBJ2-3, with 7 bases fitting TRBD2. Germline CDR1 SGHRS, CDR2 YFSETQ. There are 15 residues in the CDR3. The ends lost 3 bases at V and 3 bases at J; junction bases unmatched: 7.

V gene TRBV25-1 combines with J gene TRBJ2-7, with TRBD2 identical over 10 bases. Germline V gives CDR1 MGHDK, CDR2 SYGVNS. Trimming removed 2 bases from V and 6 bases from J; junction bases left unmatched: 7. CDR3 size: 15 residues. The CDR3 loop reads CASSERSGGALEQYF. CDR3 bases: TGTGCCAGCAGTGAACGGAGCGGGGGGGCCCTCGAGCAGTACTTC.

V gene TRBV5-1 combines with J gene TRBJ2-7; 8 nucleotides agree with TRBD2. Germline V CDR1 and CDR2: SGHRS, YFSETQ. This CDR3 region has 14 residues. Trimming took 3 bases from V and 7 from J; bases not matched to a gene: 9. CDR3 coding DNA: TGCGCCAGCAGCTACGGGACTAGTGGGTGGGAGCAGTACTTC. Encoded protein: CASSYGTSGWEQYF.

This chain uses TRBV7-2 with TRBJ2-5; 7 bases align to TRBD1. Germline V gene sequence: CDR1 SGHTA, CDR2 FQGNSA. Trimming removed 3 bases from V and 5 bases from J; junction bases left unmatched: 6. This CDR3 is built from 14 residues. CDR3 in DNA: TGTGCCAGCAGCTTGCCGGGACAGATGGAGACCCAGTACTTC. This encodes CASSLPGQMETQYF.

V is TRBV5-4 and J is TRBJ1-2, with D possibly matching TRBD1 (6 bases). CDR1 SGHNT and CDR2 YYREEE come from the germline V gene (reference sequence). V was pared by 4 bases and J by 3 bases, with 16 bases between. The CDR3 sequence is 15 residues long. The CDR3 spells CASSPANRVDYGYTF. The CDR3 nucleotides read TGTGCCAGCAGCCCGGCGAACAGGGTCGACTATGGCTACACCTTC.

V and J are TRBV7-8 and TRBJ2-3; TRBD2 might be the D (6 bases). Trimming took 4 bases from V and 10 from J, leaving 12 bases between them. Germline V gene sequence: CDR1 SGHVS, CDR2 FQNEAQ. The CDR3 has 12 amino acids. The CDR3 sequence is CASSSGLSAQYF. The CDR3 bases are TGTGCCAGCAGCTCCGGACTATCAGCGCAGTATTTT.

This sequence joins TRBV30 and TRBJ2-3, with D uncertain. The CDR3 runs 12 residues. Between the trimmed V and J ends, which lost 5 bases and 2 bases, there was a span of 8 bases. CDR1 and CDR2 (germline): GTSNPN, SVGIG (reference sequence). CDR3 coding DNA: TGTGCCTGGCGGACGTTCACAGATACGCAGTATTTT. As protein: CAWRTFTDTQYF.

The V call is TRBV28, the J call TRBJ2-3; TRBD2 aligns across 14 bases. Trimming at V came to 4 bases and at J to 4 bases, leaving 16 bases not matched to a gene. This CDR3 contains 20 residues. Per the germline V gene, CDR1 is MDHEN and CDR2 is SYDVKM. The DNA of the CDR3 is TGTGCCAGCAGTTCACCCCAGGCGACTAGCGGGGGGGCTCGGGCAGATACGCAGTATTTT. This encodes CASSSPQATSGGARADTQYF.

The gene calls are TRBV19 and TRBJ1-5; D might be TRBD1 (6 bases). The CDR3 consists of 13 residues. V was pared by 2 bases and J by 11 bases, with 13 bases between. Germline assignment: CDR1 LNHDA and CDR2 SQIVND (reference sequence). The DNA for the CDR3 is TGTGCCAGTAGTATAACAGGGCCCTTAGCCCAGCATTTT. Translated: CASSITGPLAQHF.